This T cell receptor (beta chain) came from a study of Ad26.COV2.S vaccination and SARS-CoV-2 variants. In the case of this clone: What it binds is not known.

Data came from immunoSEQ multiplex PCR; TCRdb stores just in-frame clones and leaves some out. The table lists hundreds of thousands of clones, around 90% of them singletons. The CDR3 sequence is 16 residues long. The V end lost 8 bases, the J end lost 5 bases, and 24 bases lay between the germline ends. Germline V gives CDR1 PRHDT, CDR2 FYEKMQ (reference sequence). Whole-study findings and limits: An underestimation of total T cell responses may have resulted from the TCR breadth and depth analyses.

The receptor was isolated from a human donor who had recovered from COVID-19. The V and J genes are TRBV13 and TRBJ2-5; D assignment may be TRBD1 or TRBD2 (6 bases each). The sequences come from peripheral blood, collected after recovery from COVID-19. The CDR3 is CASSRLQGGSGETQYF. The CDR3 DNA reads as TGTGCCAGCTCCCGCTTACAGGGAGGCAGCGGGGAGACCCAGTACTTC.